These 24 T cell receptor beta chains share one sample of origin, sequenced in a study of Ad26.COV2.S vaccination and SARS-CoV-2 variants. Some clones are missing from TCRdb's copy, which holds only in-frame ones; the method was immunoSEQ multiplex PCR. The profile shows around 300,000 clones, roughly 90% of them singletons. Sample treatment: roughly 20 received Ad26.COV2.S at low or high dose, single or two shots; about five received placebo; per-sample allocation not given. The investigators took samples on day 63 after the first vaccine or placebo injection. Material: peripheral blood, obtained in a trial of Ad26.COV2.S vaccine versus placebo. The source of these receptors is a person between 18 and 60 years old who received the Ad26.COV2.S COVID-19 vaccine or a placebo.

V gene TRBV19 combines with J gene TRBJ2-7, with 7 bases aligning to TRBD1. V gave up 6 bases and J gave up 4 bases; unmatched junction bases: 9. The CDR3 covers 14 residues. The germline gives CDR1 LNHDA, CDR2 SQIVND (reference sequence). The CDR3 nucleotides are TGTGCCAGTAGACACCGGGACAGAGAATACGAGCAGTACTTC. This gives the protein CASRHRDREYEQYF.

The rearrangement links TRBV30 to TRBJ2-7; TRBD1 matches 8 bases. The V segment lost 5 bases and the J segment 1 base; nucleotides outside the gene matches: 10. This CDR3 has 15 amino acids. CDR1 is GTSNPN and CDR2 is SVGIG in the germline V gene (reference sequence). The chain's CDR3 is CAWHGRDRSSYEQYF. The CDR3 DNA follows: TGTGCCTGGCATGGACGGGACAGGTCGTCCTACGAGCAGTACTTC.

The chain has TRBV9 and TRBJ2-3; D is uncertain. The CDR3 extends over 12 amino acids. CDR1 and CDR2 (germline): SGDLS, YYNGEE. V was pared by 3 bases and J by 4 bases, with 6 bases between. As DNA, the CDR3 is TGTGCCAGCAGCGCGGGTTCAGATACGCAGTATTTT. Amino acids: CASSAGSDTQYF.

The V and J genes are TRBV11-1 and TRBJ2-7, with 8 bases fitting TRBD1. Trimming cost V 0 bases and J 11 bases; bases outside gene matches: 15. CDR3 size: 16 residues. Germline CDR1 SGHAT, CDR2 FQDESV (reference sequence). CDR3: CASSLAATGAQKKEYF. In nucleotides, the CDR3 is TGTGCCAGCAGCTTAGCGGCGACAGGGGCGCAAAAAAAGGAGTACTTC.

The CDR3 region is CASSKQGSQETQYF. The CDR3 coding sequence is TGTGCCAGCAGCAAACAGGGTTCCCAAGAGACCCAGTACTTC. J is TRBJ2-5 and V is TRBV7-2; a weak D match, TRBD1 (6 bases). This CDR3 spans 14 amino acids. Germline lookup yields CDR1 SGHTA and CDR2 FQGNSA. Trimming left V 5 bases short and J 1 base short, with 11 bases between.

The chain is built from TRBV28 and TRBJ2-2; maybe TRBD1 (6 bases). Germline V gene data show CDR1 as MDHEN and CDR2 as SYDVKM. The CDR3 spans 13 residues. With 7 bases removed from V and 4 bases from J, the gap between germline ends came to 10 bases. CDR3 coding DNA: TGTGCCAGCACCACAGGGTCCACCGGGGAGCTGTTTTTT. Its protein is CASTTGSTGELFF. The full variable domain, completed using reference TRBV28 and TRBJ2-2, is DVKVTQSSRYLVKRTGEKVFLECVQDMDHENMFWYRQDPGLGLRLIYFSYDVKMKEKGDIPEGYSVSREKKERFSLILESASTNQTSMYLCASTTGSTGELFFGEGSRLTVL.

The J gene is TRBJ1-5, the V gene TRBV29-1; TRBD1 is a possible D gene (5 bases). CDR1 and CDR2 from the germline V gene are SQVTM and ANQGSEA. Trimming stripped 5 bases from V and 7 bases from J, with 15 bases between. The CDR3 has 13 amino acids. The CDR3 DNA is TGCAGCGTTCTCAGGGAAAGGGGACAGCCCCAGCATTTT. Translation gives CSVLRERGQPQHF.

The V and J genes are TRBV5-8 and TRBJ2-1; D not resolved. The germline V and J ends were trimmed by 0 bases and 5 bases, with 21 bases remaining between them. There are 18 residues in the CDR3. In germline, CDR1 is SGHTS, CDR2 YDEGEE. CDR3 region: CASSLDVFPQVTHNEQFF. The CDR3 nucleotides are TGTGCCAGCAGCTTGGACGTTTTCCCCCAAGTTACCCACAATGAGCAGTTCTTC.

The CDR3 DNA reads as TGTGCCTGGATACGTGGCAGCAATAATTCACCCCTCCACTTT. This encodes CAWIRGSNNSPLHF. The chain combines TRBV30 with TRBJ1-6; the D is unclear. The length of the CDR3 is 14 residues. V was shortened by 4 bases and J by 5 bases, with 12 bases between the two germline ends. Germline CDR1 GTSNPN, CDR2 SVGIG (reference sequence).

The gene calls are TRBV6-2 or TRBV6-3 and TRBJ1-6; D perhaps matches TRBD1 (6 bases). CDR1 and CDR2 from the germline V gene are MNHEY and SVGEGT. This CDR3 has 15 amino acids. Deletions cut 6 bases from V and 14 bases from J, with 23 bases between. This chain's CDR3 is CASSPNRDTRNTLHF. The CDR3 DNA follows: TGTGCCAGCAGCCCAAACCGGGACACCCGTAATACCCTCCACTTT.

The chain recombines TRBV18 with TRBJ2-7, with D possibly being TRBD1 (5 bases). Per germline, CDR1 KGHSH and CDR2 LQKENI. V was clipped by 0 bases and J by 6 bases, with 15 bases between them. The CDR3 extends over 15 amino acids. CDR3 DNA: TGTGCCAGCTCACCACCGGCCTTATCAGGGATCGAGCAGTACTTC. Translated: CASSPPALSGIEQYF.

This chain connects TRBV6-6 to TRBJ2-6, with D unresolved. CDR3 length: 19 amino acids. The germline CDR1 and CDR2 sequences are MNHNY and SVGAGI (reference sequence). Deletions cut 5 bases from V and 1 base from J, with 21 bases between. DNA of the CDR3: TGTGCCAGCAGTCAGCGCCCCGCCCTCACCTTGTCTGGGGCCAACGTCCTGACTTTC. Amino acids: CASSQRPALTLSGANVLTF.

This clone turned up a few times. The genes are TRBV7-3 and TRBJ2-7, with 10 bases lining up with TRBD1. J gave up 3 bases and V 5 bases, and 10 bases lay outside the gene matches. The CDR3 is made up of 16 amino acids. Germline-derived CDR1 and CDR2 are SGHTA and FQGTGA. The chain's CDR3 is CASSPSTGTGVYEQYF. The CDR3 nucleotides read TGTGCCAGCAGCCCCTCGACCGGGACAGGGGTCTACGAGCAGTACTTC.

The chain joins TRBV19 to TRBJ2-2; D gene unclear. The CDR3 is 14 amino acids. The V end was cut by 3 bases, the J end by 8 bases, with 13 bases between. Germline loops: CDR1 LNHDA, CDR2 SQIVND (reference sequence). CDR3 coding DNA: TGTGCCAGTAGTATTCAAACATGGCGGGGGGAGCTGTTTTTT. It translates to CASSIQTWRGELFF.

V gene TRBV6-5 combines with J gene TRBJ1-5; D call uncertain. Germline V gene sequence: CDR1 MNHEY, CDR2 SVGAGI. This CDR3 has 13 amino acids. V lost 7 bases to trimming and J lost 0 bases, with 7 bases between them. The CDR3 sequence: CASTWDSNQPQHF. DNA of the CDR3: TGTGCCAGCACCTGGGATAGCAATCAGCCCCAGCATTTT.

This chain joins TRBV7-9 and TRBJ2-2, with 13 bases matching TRBD2. Unmatched junction bases numbered 0, after V lost 1 base and J lost 4 bases. Germline CDR1 reads SEHNR; CDR2 reads FQNEAQ (reference sequence). The CDR3 has 16 residues. The CDR3 sequence is CASSLGTSGSTGELFF. DNA of the CDR3: TGTGCCAGCAGCTTAGGGACTAGCGGGAGCACCGGGGAGCTGTTTTTT.

The V and J genes are TRBV4-2 and TRBJ2-3; 7 bases map to TRBD2. CDR3 size: 15 residues. Germline CDR1 and CDR2: LGHNA and YNFKEQ. The J segment lost 6 bases and the V segment lost 1 base, leaving 7 bases of the junction unmatched. This chain's CDR3 is CASSQGVQGGDTQYF. For the CDR3, the DNA is TGTGCCAGCAGCCAAGGGGTGCAGGGAGGGGATACGCAGTATTTT.

This clone was detected only once. V gene TRBV18 combines with J gene TRBJ2-5; TRBD1 is a possible D gene (5 bases). Germline V gene lookup returns CDR1 KGHSH and CDR2 LQKENI. CDR3 length: 14 residues. V lost 2 bases and J lost 4, with 11 bases in between. The DNA of the CDR3 is TGTGCCAGCTCACCAGGACAAAAGGGAGAGACCCAGTACTTC. Translating gives CASSPGQKGETQYF.

This sequence joins TRBV12-5 and TRBJ2-3; no definite D call. V lost 5 bases and J 6 bases, leaving 6 bases between the germline ends. This CDR3 has 11 amino acids. Looked up from germline, CDR1 is LGHNT and CDR2 is FRNRAP. The CDR3 sequence is CASGLADTQYF. CDR3 DNA: TGTGCTAGTGGTCTGGCGGATACGCAGTATTTT. Full variable domain (rest looked up from reference TRBV12-5 and TRBJ2-3): DARVTQTPRHKVTEMGQEVTMRCQPILGHNTVFWYRQTMMQGLELLAYFRNRAPLDDSGMPKDRFSAEMPDATLATLKIQPSEPRDSAVYFCASGLADTQYFGPGTRLTVL.

The chain joins TRBV3-1 (or the pseudogene TRBV3-2) to TRBJ1-1; D call uncertain. This CDR3 contains 12 residues. Germline CDR1 and CDR2: LGHDT and YNNKEL (reference sequence). V dropped 4 bases and J dropped 8 bases, with 11 bases sitting between them. Here the CDR3 DNA reads TGTGCCAGCAGCCCCCTCGACCAAGAAGCTTTCTTT. This translates into CASSPLDQEAFF.

The CDR3 loop is CASSLNRGKGAFF. CDR3 coding DNA: TGTGCCAGCAGCTTAAACAGGGGAAAGGGCGCTTTCTTT. The rearrangement uses TRBV7-9 and TRBJ1-1, with 7 bases aligning to TRBD1. The CDR3 extends over 13 amino acids. Germline CDR1 is SEHNR and CDR2 is FQNEAQ (reference sequence). J lost 11 bases, V lost 2 bases, and 8 bases had no gene match.

The rearrangement uses TRBV5-5 and TRBJ1-3; D remains ambiguous. The ends were cut back, 4 bases at V and 0 bases at J, with 14 bases in the middle. CDR1 is SGHKS and CDR2 is YYEKEE in the germline V gene (reference sequence). The CDR3 runs 16 residues. CDR3 coding DNA: TGTGCCAGCAGCAGAGTGGCCAAGGGCTCTGGAAACACCATATATTTT. Its protein is CASSRVAKGSGNTIYF.

This chain joins TRBV5-6 and TRBJ2-3; D call uncertain. CDR1 is SGHDT and CDR2 is YYEEEE in the germline V gene. The CDR3 covers 13 residues. V was shortened by 0 bases and J by 6 bases, with 8 bases between the two germline ends. The CDR3 sequence: CASSLGERDTQYF. CDR3 sequence (DNA): TGTGCCAGCAGCTTGGGGGAAAGGGATACGCAGTATTTT.

Only one count was recorded for this clone. The chain carries TRBV19 and TRBJ2-7; D possibly corresponds to TRBD1 (5 bases). The CDR3 covers 14 residues. V lost 1 base to trimming and J lost 3 bases, with 10 bases between them. The germline V gene encodes CDR1 LNHDA and CDR2 SQIVND (reference sequence). The CDR3 DNA sequence: TGTGCCAGTAGTATAGCCCGCAGGGACTACGAGCAGTACTTC. It is translated as CASSIARRDYEQYF.